What follows describes a single T cell receptor (beta chain). CDR1 is MDHEN and CDR2 is SYDVKM in the germline V gene. V was clipped by 5 bases and J by 2 bases; unmatched bases: 6. CDR3 size: 15 residues. 13 Jbeta primers and 60 Vbeta primers were used for the PCR. TCRdb's table, derived via immunoSEQ multiplex PCR, lists solely in-frame clones and lacks some. This sample has 150,000 to 170,000 clones, with around 79% found just once. These data originate in a study of cytomegalovirus exposure and HLA in healthy donors. Sequences were obtained from PBMCs. The sequence derives from a young man in good health and CMV-seropositive. The chain joins TRBV28 to TRBJ1-2; 9 bases are shared with TRBD1. In nucleotides, the CDR3 is TGTGCCAGCAGTATGGGGGACAGGGTAAACTATGGCTACACCTTC. Protein: CASSMGDRVNYGYTF.